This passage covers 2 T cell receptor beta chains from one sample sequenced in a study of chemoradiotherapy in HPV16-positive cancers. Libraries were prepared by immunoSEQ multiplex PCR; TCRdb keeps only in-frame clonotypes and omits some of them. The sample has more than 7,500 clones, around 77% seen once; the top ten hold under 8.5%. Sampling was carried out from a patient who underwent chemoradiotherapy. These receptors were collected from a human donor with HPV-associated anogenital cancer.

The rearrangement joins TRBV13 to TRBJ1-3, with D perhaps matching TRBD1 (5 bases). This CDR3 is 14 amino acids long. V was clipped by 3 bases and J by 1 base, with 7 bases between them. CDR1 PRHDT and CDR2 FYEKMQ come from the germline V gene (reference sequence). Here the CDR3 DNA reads TGTGCCAGCAGCTTGGGGGGGTCTGGAAACACCATATATTTT. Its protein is CASSLGGSGNTIYF.

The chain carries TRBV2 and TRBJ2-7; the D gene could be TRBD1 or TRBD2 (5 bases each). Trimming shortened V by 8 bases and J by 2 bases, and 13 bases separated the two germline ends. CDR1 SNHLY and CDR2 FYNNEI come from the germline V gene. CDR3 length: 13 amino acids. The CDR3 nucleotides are TGTGCCAGCGGGGGACGCAGCACCTACGAGCAGTACTTC. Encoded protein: CASGGRSTYEQYF.